Reported below is one TCR beta chain. As yet, its antigen is unknown. Using a J-beta primer mix together with a sample-barcoded 5' primer, a second PCR was run for roughly 6 to 12 cycles. One entry per CDR3 protein, called by TCRdb with MiXCR from the 5' RACE reads. Of about 650,000 distinct CDR3 sequences listed, less than 40% are singletons. After removal of 5 bases from V and 0 bases from J, the junction contained 10 bases not matched to a gene. CDR3 length: 18 amino acids. Germline CDR1 and CDR2: DFQATT and SNEGSKA (reference sequence). Staff drew 9 to 10 milliliters of peripheral blood from each donor. This record belongs to a study of blood T cells in healthy people across ages. Study summary: Template-switching capture recovered about one barcoded beta molecule per two T cells.

The study's findings and limits: Getting older went along with TCR beta diversity per million T cells dropping roughly linearly.

Sample: blood. This rearrangement joins TRBV20-1 to TRBJ2-3; 14 nucleotides match TRBD2. The TCR sequence derives from a woman of 80 years or more in good health. The CDR3 spells CSADGLAGGPGSTDTQYF. The CDR3 DNA reads TGCAGTGCTGACGGACTAGCGGGGGGCCCTGGGAGCACAGATACGCAGTATTTT.